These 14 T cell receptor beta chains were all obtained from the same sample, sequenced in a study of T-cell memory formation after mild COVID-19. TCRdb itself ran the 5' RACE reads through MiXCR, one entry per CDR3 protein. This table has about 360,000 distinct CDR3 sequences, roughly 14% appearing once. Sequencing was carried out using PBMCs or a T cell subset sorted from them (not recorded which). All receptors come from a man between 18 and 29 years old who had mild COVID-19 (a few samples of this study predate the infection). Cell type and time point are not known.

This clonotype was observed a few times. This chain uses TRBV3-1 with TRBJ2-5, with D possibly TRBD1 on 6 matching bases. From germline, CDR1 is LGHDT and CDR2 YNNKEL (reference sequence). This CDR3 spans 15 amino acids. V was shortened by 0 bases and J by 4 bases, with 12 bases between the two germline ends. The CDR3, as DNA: TGTGCCAGCAGCCAAGACGGACAGTCCCCAGAGACCCAGTACTTC. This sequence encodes CASSQDGQSPETQYF.

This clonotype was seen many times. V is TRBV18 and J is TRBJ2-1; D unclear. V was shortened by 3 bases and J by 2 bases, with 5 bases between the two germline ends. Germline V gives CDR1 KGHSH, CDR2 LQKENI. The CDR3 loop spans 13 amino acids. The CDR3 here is CASSPGAYNEQFF. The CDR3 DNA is TGTGCCAGCTCACCTGGCGCCTACAATGAGCAGTTCTTC.

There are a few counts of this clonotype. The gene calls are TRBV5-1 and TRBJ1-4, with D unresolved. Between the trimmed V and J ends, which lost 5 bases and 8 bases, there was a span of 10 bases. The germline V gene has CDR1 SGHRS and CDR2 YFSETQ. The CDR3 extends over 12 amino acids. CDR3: CASREEGEKLFF. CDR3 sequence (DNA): TGCGCCAGCAGGGAAGAAGGGGAAAAACTGTTTTTT.

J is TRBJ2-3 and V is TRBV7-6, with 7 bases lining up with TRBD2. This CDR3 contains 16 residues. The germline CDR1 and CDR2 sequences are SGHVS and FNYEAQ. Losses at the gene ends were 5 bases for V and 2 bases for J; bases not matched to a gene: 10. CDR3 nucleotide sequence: TGTGCCAGCAGCACCCCTGGCGGGGGATTCACAGATACGCAGTATTTT. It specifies CASSTPGGGFTDTQYF. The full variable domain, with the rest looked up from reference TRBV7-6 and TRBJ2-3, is GAGVSQSPRYKVTKRGQDVALRCDPISGHVSLYWYRQALGQGPEFLTYFNYEAQQDKSGLPNDRFSAERPEGSISTLTIQRTEQRDSAMYRCASSTPGGGFTDTQYFGPGTRLTVL.

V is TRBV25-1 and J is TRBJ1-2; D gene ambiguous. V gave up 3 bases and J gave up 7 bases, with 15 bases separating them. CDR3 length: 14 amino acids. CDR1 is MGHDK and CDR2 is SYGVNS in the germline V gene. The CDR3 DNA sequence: TGTGCCAGCAGTGACCGGGTGGGTTGGATTGGCTACACCTTC. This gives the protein CASSDRVGWIGYTF.

CDR3 residues: CASSTGGTTGNTIYF. The CDR3 nucleotides read TGTGCCAGCTCGACAGGGGGCACGACGGGAAACACCATATATTTT. This rearrangement joins TRBV3-1 to TRBJ1-3; 10 bases map to TRBD1. Germline lookup yields CDR1 LGHDT and CDR2 YNNKEL (reference sequence). V lost 8 bases, J lost 4 bases, and 8 bases stayed unmatched. The CDR3 extends over 15 amino acids. Based on the CDR3 plus reference TRBV3-1 and TRBJ1-3, the full variable domain is DTAVSQTPKYLVTQMGNDKSIKCEQNLGHDTMYWYKQDSKKFLKIMFSYNNKELIINETVPNRFSPKSPDKAHLNLHINSLELGDSAVYFCASSTGGTTGNTIYFGEGSWLTVV.

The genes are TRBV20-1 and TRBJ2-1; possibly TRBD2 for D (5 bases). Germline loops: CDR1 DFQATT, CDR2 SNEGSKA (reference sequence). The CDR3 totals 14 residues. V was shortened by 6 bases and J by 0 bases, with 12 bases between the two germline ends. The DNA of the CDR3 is TGCAGTGCCCGACCGGGGAGCTCCTACAATGAGCAGTTCTTC. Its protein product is CSARPGSSYNEQFF.

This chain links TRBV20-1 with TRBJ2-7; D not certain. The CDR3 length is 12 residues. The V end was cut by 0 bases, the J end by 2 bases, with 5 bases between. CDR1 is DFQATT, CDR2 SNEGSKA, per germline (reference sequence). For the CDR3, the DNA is TGCAGTGCTAGAGAGGGTACCTACGAGCAGTACTTC. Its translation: CSAREGTYEQYF.

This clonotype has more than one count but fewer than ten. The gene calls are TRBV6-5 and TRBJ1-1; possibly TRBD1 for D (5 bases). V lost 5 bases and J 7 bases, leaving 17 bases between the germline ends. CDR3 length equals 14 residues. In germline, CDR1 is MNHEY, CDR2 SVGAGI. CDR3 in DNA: TGTGCCAGCAGTCCTGGGGCTACGACAGATGAAGCTTTCTTT. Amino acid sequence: CASSPGATTDEAFF.

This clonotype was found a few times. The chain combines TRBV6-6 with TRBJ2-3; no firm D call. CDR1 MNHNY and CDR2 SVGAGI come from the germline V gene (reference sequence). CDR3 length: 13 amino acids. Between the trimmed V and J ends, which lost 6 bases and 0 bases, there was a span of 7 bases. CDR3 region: CASRTISTDTQYF. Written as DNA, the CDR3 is TGTGCCAGCAGAACGATTAGCACAGATACGCAGTATTTT.

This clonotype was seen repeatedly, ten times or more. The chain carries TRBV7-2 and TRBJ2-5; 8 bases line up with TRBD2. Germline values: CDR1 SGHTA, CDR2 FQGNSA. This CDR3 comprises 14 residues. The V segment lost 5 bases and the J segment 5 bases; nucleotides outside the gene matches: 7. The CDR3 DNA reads TGTGCCAGCAGCCCATCGGGACTAGTGGAGACCCAGTACTTC. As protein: CASSPSGLVETQYF.

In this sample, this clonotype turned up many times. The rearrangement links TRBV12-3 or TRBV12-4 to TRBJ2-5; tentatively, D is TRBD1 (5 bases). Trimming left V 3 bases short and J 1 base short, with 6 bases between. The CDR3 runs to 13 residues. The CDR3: CASSFTGQETQYF. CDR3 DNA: TGTGCCAGCAGTTTCACAGGCCAAGAGACCCAGTACTTC.

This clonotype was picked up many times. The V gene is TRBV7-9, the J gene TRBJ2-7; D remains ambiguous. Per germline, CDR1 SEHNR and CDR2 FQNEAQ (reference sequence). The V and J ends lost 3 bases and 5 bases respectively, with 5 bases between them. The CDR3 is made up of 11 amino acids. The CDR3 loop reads CASSFSDEQYF. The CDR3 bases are TGTGCCAGCAGCTTTTCCGACGAGCAGTACTTC. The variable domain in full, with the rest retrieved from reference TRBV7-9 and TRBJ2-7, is DTGVSQNPRHKITKRGQNVTFRCDPISEHNRLYWYRQTLGQGPEFLTYFQNEAQLEKSRLLSDRFSAERPKGSFSTLEIQRTEQGDSAMYLCASSFSDEQYFGPGTRLTVT.

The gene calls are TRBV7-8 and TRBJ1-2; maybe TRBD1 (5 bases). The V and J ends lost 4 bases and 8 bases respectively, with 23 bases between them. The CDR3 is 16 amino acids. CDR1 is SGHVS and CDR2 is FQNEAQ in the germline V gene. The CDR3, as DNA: TGTGCCAGCAGCTCCCCCGGCATGGGGCCCTATAGGGGCTACACCTTC. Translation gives CASSSPGMGPYRGYTF.